The following is a TCR beta chain sequence with its context. No antigen is known for it. Losses at the gene ends were 3 bases for V and 6 bases for J; bases not matched to a gene: 4. Germline CDR1 reads LNHNV; CDR2 reads YYDKDF (reference sequence). The CDR3 has 14 amino acids. The data belong to a study of T cell repertoires in cytomegalovirus infection. Overall study: Based on public TCR beta signatures, there were indications of CMV infection and of a matching HLA type. Points from the study as a whole: Totalled public TCR beta family frequency picked out people who carried CMV plus the relevant HLA.

From the reads, TCRdb called clonotypes with MiXCR, one entry per CDR3 protein. This sample carries some 320,000 distinct CDR3 sequences, over 7.5% of them seen once, and the ten largest clones take 3.5% to 4.5%. The TCR was taken from a human donor in good health (CMV status not recorded). Some clones in this sample may be carry-over from other donors' samples. The chain links TRBV15 to TRBJ1-5; 8 bases match TRBD1. The material sequenced was PBMCs. The CDR3 DNA follows: TGTGCCACCAGCAGCGACAGGGGTGGTCAGCCCCAGCATTTT. Its protein is CATSSDRGGQPQHF.